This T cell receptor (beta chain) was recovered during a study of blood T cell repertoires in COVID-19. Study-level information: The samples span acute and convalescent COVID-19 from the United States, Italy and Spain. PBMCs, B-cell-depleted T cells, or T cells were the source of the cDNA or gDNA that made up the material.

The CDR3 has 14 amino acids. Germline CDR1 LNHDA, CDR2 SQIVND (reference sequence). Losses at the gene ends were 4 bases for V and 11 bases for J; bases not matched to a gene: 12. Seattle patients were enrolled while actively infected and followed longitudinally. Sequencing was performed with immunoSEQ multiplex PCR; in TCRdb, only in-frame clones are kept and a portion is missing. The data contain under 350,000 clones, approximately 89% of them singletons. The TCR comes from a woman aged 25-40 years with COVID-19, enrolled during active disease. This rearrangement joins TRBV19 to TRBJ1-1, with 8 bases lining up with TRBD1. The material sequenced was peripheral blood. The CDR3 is CASSTGTGRVAAFF. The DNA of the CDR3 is TGTGCCAGTAGTACCGGGACAGGTCGGGTTGCGGCTTTCTTT. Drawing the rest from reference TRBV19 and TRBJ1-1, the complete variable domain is DGGITQSPKYLFRKEGQNVTLSCEQNLNHDAMYWYRQDPGQGLRLIYYSQIVNDFQKGDIAEGYSVSREKKESFPLTVTSAQKNPTAFYLCASSTGTGRVAAFFGQGTRLTVV.